The clone carrying this T cell receptor (beta chain) came up a few times. This specimen belongs to a study of cytomegalovirus exposure and HLA in healthy donors. A multiplex PCR was run with 60 Vbeta primers and 13 Jbeta primers. The data were produced by immunoSEQ multiplex PCR, yet TCRdb's version contains in-frame clones alone and is incomplete. The sample records approximately 100,000 clones, around 10% being singletons. The sequence derives from a man aged 50 or older in good health and CMV-seropositive. What was sequenced was PBMCs.

The CDR3 loop reads CAISEQRQTNTGELFF. The CDR3 bases are TGTGCCATCAGTGAACAGAGACAGACAAACACCGGGGAGCTGTTTTTT. The J gene is TRBJ2-2, the V gene TRBV10-3, with D perhaps TRBD1 (5 bases). The length of the CDR3 is 16 residues. Trimming removed 3 bases at V and 2 bases at J, with 13 bases between. The germline V gene encodes CDR1 ENHRY and CDR2 SYGVKD.